A single sample gave rise to the 31 T cell receptor beta chains below, sequenced in a study of regulatory T cells in long-lasting Graves disease. Researchers made TCR beta libraries by using iRepertoire HTBI primers and running Arm-PCR on CDR3 regions. One entry per CDR3 protein results from TCRdb running MiXCR on the multiplex PCR reads. The profile covers roughly 500,000 distinct CDR3 sequences, with less than 25% appearing a single time and 7.8% taken by the ten largest. The time point is: persistent/refractory GD, antithyroid drugs over 5 years with positive TRAb. Extracted RNA from PBMCs served as the source of the TCR library. The material sequenced was peripheral blood mononuclear cells (PBMCs), taken when the disease was refractory, from a patient treated with antithyroid drugs. All receptors come from a female donor with Graves disease.

This clonotype showed up just a few times. The chain recombines TRBV6-1 with TRBJ1-5; 10 nucleotides line up with TRBD1. The length of the CDR3 is 15 residues. The J segment lost 7 bases and the V segment lost 7 bases, leaving 10 bases of the junction unmatched. Germline V gene sequence: CDR1 MNHNS, CDR2 SASEGT. Here the CDR3 reads CASTTGTGVYQPQHF. The CDR3 bases are TGTGCCAGCACCACGGGGACAGGGGTTTACCAGCCCCAGCATTTT.

Ten or more counts support this clonotype. The chain combines TRBV12-3 or TRBV12-4 with TRBJ1-5; D ambiguous. This CDR3 is built from 14 residues. V lost 6 bases to trimming and J lost 4 bases, with 13 bases between them. In DNA, the CDR3 is TGTGCCAGCAGCCCGTCGGGTCCTAATCAGCCCCAGCATTTT. Its translation: CASSPSGPNQPQHF.

This sequence joins TRBV9 and TRBJ1-3; D call uncertain. The V end lost 2 bases, the J end lost 0 bases, and 9 bases lay between the germline ends. Germline V gene sequence: CDR1 SGDLS, CDR2 YYNGEE. The CDR3 is made up of 15 amino acids. The CDR3 region is CASSVQPFSGNTIYF. CDR3 bases: TGTGCCAGCAGCGTGCAGCCCTTCTCTGGAAACACCATATATTTT.

This clonotype was counted a few times. A much larger clone is a single base away; this may be a read error. This chain links TRBV10-3 with TRBJ1-1; tentative D call: TRBD1 (6 bases). In germline, CDR1 is ENHRY, CDR2 SYGVKD. The CDR3 is made up of 14 amino acids. CDR3 residues: CAIIPDSRNTEALF. CDR3 in DNA: TGTGCCATCATCCCGGACAGTAGAAACACTGAAGCTCTCTTT.

This clonotype has ten or more counts. The V call is TRBV12-3 or TRBV12-4, the J call TRBJ2-7; D gene uncertain. The CDR3 is made up of 13 amino acids. The ends were cut back, 5 bases at V and 7 bases at J, with 15 bases in the middle. CDR3 DNA sequence: TGTGCCAGCAGTGCGCGGATCTCGAGGGAGCAGTACTTC. It translates to CASSARISREQYF.

This clonotype appeared many times. The V and J genes are TRBV7-2 and TRBJ1-6; D remains ambiguous. Germline V gene data show CDR1 as SGHTA and CDR2 as FQGNSA. With 0 bases removed from V and 13 bases from J, the gap between germline ends came to 22 bases. The CDR3 extends over 17 amino acids. The CDR3 sequence: CASSLAPAATPITPLHF. For the CDR3, the DNA is TGTGCCAGCAGCTTAGCGCCAGCAGCCACCCCTATTACGCCCCTCCACTTT.

The chain is built from TRBV10-3 and TRBJ1-1; D might be TRBD1 (5 bases). Germline V CDR1 and CDR2: ENHRY, SYGVKD. The V end was cut by 3 bases, the J end by 1 base, with 6 bases between. The CDR3 consists of 13 residues. CDR3 in amino acids: CAISDGGNTEAFF. In DNA, the CDR3 is TGTGCCATCAGTGACGGGGGGAACACTGAAGCTTTCTTT.

This clonotype was found many times. This rearrangement joins TRBV28 to TRBJ2-7; D possibly corresponds to TRBD1 (8 bases). CDR3 length: 14 residues. The germline V gene has CDR1 MDHEN and CDR2 SYDVKM. V gave up 8 bases and J gave up 4 bases, with 18 bases separating them. Here the CDR3 reads CASYTNRGGYEQYF. In DNA form, the CDR3 reads TGTGCCAGCTACACCAACAGGGGGGGATACGAGCAGTACTTC.

The rearrangement joins TRBV7-2 to TRBJ1-2; D remains ambiguous. CDR3 length: 18 residues. V was trimmed by 5 bases and J by 7 bases, leaving 29 bases between them. The germline gives CDR1 SGHTA, CDR2 FQGNSA. For the CDR3, the DNA is TGTGCCAGCAGCCGAGACACATTGGGCGGACCCGCTAAGAGTGGCTACACCTTC. Amino acids: CASSRDTLGGPAKSGYTF.

CDR3 bases: TGTGCCAGCAGTCCGCACGAGAACACTGAAGCTTTCTTT. Translating gives CASSPHENTEAFF. The V and J genes are TRBV27 and TRBJ1-1; D remains unclear. The CDR3 length is 13 residues. The V gene lost 5 bases and the J gene lost 1 base, with 8 bases spanning the gap. Per the germline V gene, CDR1 is MNHEY and CDR2 is SMNVEV (reference sequence).

V gene TRBV7-8 combines with J gene TRBJ2-3, with D tentatively TRBD2 (5 bases). V was shortened by 5 bases and J by 2 bases, with 14 bases between the two germline ends. This CDR3 has 15 residues. The germline V gene encodes CDR1 SGHVS and CDR2 FQNEAQ. CDR3 nucleotide sequence: TGTGCCAGCAGCCCCTCGAGGGCGAACACAGATACGCAGTATTTT. Its protein is CASSPSRANTDTQYF.

The chain uses TRBV10-3 and TRBJ2-2, with 8 positions matching TRBD2. Trimming cost V 4 bases and J 7 bases; bases outside gene matches: 8. This CDR3 has 15 residues. From germline, CDR1 is ENHRY and CDR2 SYGVKD. CDR3 DNA: TGTGCCATCAGTGTTCCGGGAGGGCCTGTCGGGGAGCTGTTTTTT. Translated, it gives CAISVPGGPVGELFF.

This clonotype was counted ten times or more. The rearrangement links TRBV27 to TRBJ1-1; 12 nucleotides align to TRBD1. Trimming at V came to 5 bases and at J to 0 bases, leaving 4 bases not matched to a gene. In germline, CDR1 is MNHEY, CDR2 SMNVEV (reference sequence). There are 16 residues in the CDR3. The CDR3 loop reads CASSPRDRGLNTEAFF. CDR3 DNA sequence: TGTGCCAGCAGTCCAAGGGACAGGGGGCTGAACACTGAAGCTTTCTTT.

The chain recombines TRBV7-3 with TRBJ2-7; TRBD1 matches 7 bases. J lost 5 bases, V lost 5 bases, and 15 bases had no gene match. This CDR3 has 16 residues. Germline CDR1 SGHTA, CDR2 FQGTGA. The CDR3 coding sequence is TGTGCCAGCAGCCCTAATGTTGGGACAGCATTAAACGAGCAGTACTTC. Its protein is CASSPNVGTALNEQYF. Filled out from reference TRBV7-3 and TRBJ2-7, the complete variable domain reads GAGVSQTPSNKVTEKGKYVELRCDPISGHTALYWYRQSLGQGPEFLIYFQGTGAADDSGLPNDRFFAVRPEGSVSTLKIQRTERGDSAVYLCASSPNVGTALNEQYFGPGTRLTVT.

This clonotype appeared many times. The chain carries TRBV2 and TRBJ2-5; D not certain. The germline V and J ends were trimmed by 2 bases and 2 bases, with 3 bases remaining between them. CDR3 size: 12 residues. Germline V lookup: CDR1 SNHLY, CDR2 FYNNEI. The CDR3 here is CASSEFQETQYF. CDR3 sequence (DNA): TGTGCCAGCAGTGAATTTCAAGAGACCCAGTACTTC.

A single count supports this clonotype. J is TRBJ2-1 and V is TRBV15, with D possibly being TRBD1 (8 bases). Trimming took 1 base from V and 9 from J, leaving 31 bases between them. The CDR3 totals 20 residues. Germline values: CDR1 LNHNV, CDR2 YYDKDF (reference sequence). The DNA of the CDR3 is TGTGCCACCAGCAGAGGTCCAGGGGGCAGGGGGGGAGGGCATCATAGTGAGCAGTTCTTC. It yields the protein CATSRGPGGRGGGHHSEQFF.

This clonotype appeared many times. This chain uses TRBV28 with TRBJ1-1; D call uncertain. CDR3 length equals 13 residues. CDR1 and CDR2 from the germline V gene are MDHEN and SYDVKM. The V and J ends lost 2 bases and 1 base respectively, with 5 bases between them. CDR3 in DNA: TGTGCCAGCAGTTTAAGGCCGAACACTGAAGCTTTCTTT. Translating gives CASSLRPNTEAFF. The full variable domain, rest sourced from reference TRBV28 and TRBJ1-1, is DVKVTQSSRYLVKRTGEKVFLECVQDMDHENMFWYRQDPGLGLRLIYFSYDVKMKEKGDIPEGYSVSREKKERFSLILESASTNQTSMYLCASSLRPNTEAFFGQGTRLTVV.

This clonotype was counted at least ten times. The rearrangement links TRBV6-2 or TRBV6-3 to TRBJ2-4; D gene uncertain. CDR3 size: 17 residues. Trimming removed 2 bases from V and 2 bases from J, with 16 bases in between. The germline CDR1 and CDR2 sequences are MNHEY and SVGEGT. The CDR3 is CASSYPGAASSKNIQYF. For the CDR3, the DNA is TGTGCCAGCAGTTACCCCGGCGCTGCCTCGTCCAAAAACATTCAGTACTTC.

This clonotype has at least ten counts. The germline gene is not matched at one end of the junction; a read error may be the cause. This chain joins TRBV28 and TRBJ2-7; D is ambiguous. The CDR3 covers 11 residues. Looked up from germline, CDR1 is MDHEN and CDR2 is SYDVKM. CDR3 loop: CASSFGRLPDF. CDR3 nucleotides: TGTGCCAGCAGTTTCGGGCGCCTTCCCGACTTC.

The chain links TRBV18 to TRBJ2-5, with 9 bases lining up with TRBD2. V gave up 3 bases and J gave up 5 bases; unmatched junction bases: 10. The CDR3 has 16 residues. The germline CDR1 and CDR2 sequences are KGHSH and LQKENI. In nucleotides, the CDR3 is TGTGCCAGCTCACCTCGACTAGCGGTCATTCCGGAGACCCAGTACTTC. It encodes CASSPRLAVIPETQYF.

This clonotype was detected many times. The chain is built from TRBV12-3 or TRBV12-4 and TRBJ2-7; the match to TRBD2 covers 11 bases. V was pared by 8 bases and J by 2 bases, with 5 bases of the junction left unmatched. The CDR3 covers 14 residues. DNA of the CDR3: TGTGCCAGCTCCATAGCGGGAGGGGCCTACGAGCAGTACTTC. Protein sequence: CASSIAGGAYEQYF.

This clonotype has ten or more counts. The V gene is TRBV27, the J gene TRBJ1-1; D is unresolved. The CDR3 totals 15 residues. The ends were cut back, 6 bases at V and 4 bases at J, with 18 bases in the middle. Germline lookup yields CDR1 MNHEY and CDR2 SMNVEV (reference sequence). The CDR3 region has the DNA TGTGCCAGCAGCCCGAGTTGGGTTTCTCGCACTGAAGCTTTCTTT. Its protein is CASSPSWVSRTEAFF.

Concerning this clonotype itself: A junction boundary mismatches the germline segment, possibly from a read error. The rearrangement uses TRBV6-1 and TRBJ1-1, with D possibly being TRBD1 (5 bases). The germline V gene encodes CDR1 MNHNS and CDR2 SASEGT. The CDR3 is 13 amino acids. The CDR3 region is CACRVGPNTEAFF. DNA of the CDR3: TGTGCCTGCAGGGTCGGACCGAACACTGAAGCTTTCTTT.

This clonotype was recorded many times. The rearrangement uses TRBV11-2 and TRBJ1-6, with TRBD1 matching over 7 bases. CDR3 length: 16 amino acids. CDR1 is SGHAT, CDR2 FQNNGV, per germline. V was pared by 3 bases and J by 7 bases, with 9 bases of the junction left unmatched. This CDR3 reads CASSFGNPGGNSPLHF. CDR3 DNA: TGTGCCAGCAGCTTTGGAAATCCAGGGGGGAATTCACCCCTCCACTTT.

This clonotype was counted many times. The chain is built from TRBV25-1 and TRBJ2-2; TRBD2 matches at 7 bases. V lost 4 bases and J lost 2; bases outside the gene matches: 7. This CDR3 spans 16 amino acids. CDR1 and CDR2 (germline): MGHDK, SYGVNS. CDR3 loop: CASSVGRSQNTGELFF. The CDR3 DNA reads TGTGCCAGCAGTGTCGGGAGGTCCCAAAACACCGGGGAGCTGTTTTTT.

The table lists this clonotype with a count of one. A much larger clone sits a single nucleotide away, making a read error possible. V is TRBV15 and J is TRBJ1-2; D uncertain. The CDR3 extends over 13 amino acids. The V end was cut by 2 bases, the J end by 12 bases, with 16 bases between. Germline CDR1 reads LNHNV; CDR2 reads YYDKDF (reference sequence). As DNA, the CDR3 is TGTGCCACCAGCAGAAATGGCGTATGGAGCCACACCTTC. Translation: CATSRNGVWSHTF.

This clonotype has just a few counts. The chain has TRBV9 and TRBJ2-2, with D possibly matching TRBD1 (5 bases). The germline V and J ends were trimmed by 4 bases and 2 bases, with 24 bases remaining between them. Germline CDR1 reads SGDLS; CDR2 reads YYNGEE. The CDR3 covers 19 residues. The CDR3 spells CASSPHLRQGRSNTGELFF. As DNA, the CDR3 is TGTGCCAGCAGCCCCCACCTGCGTCAGGGAAGGTCTAACACCGGGGAGCTGTTTTTT.

This clonotype was observed at least ten times. This chain links TRBV7-2 with TRBJ1-2, with D unclear. Trimming stripped 6 bases from V and 2 bases from J, with 7 bases between. Per germline, CDR1 SGHTA and CDR2 FQGNSA. The CDR3 spans 12 residues. CDR3 sequence: CASSLSNYGYTF. The DNA of the CDR3 is TGTGCCAGCAGTTTGTCGAACTATGGCTACACCTTC.

Ten or more counts support this clonotype. V and J are TRBV28 and TRBJ2-5, with D unclear. The germline V gene encodes CDR1 MDHEN and CDR2 SYDVKM. V lost 5 bases, J lost 5 bases, and 12 bases lay in between. The length of the CDR3 is 13 residues. The CDR3 DNA sequence: TGTGCCAGCAGTCCTAGGAATCGGGAGACCCAGTACTTC. Amino acid sequence: CASSPRNRETQYF.

Notes on this clonotype: One junction end disagrees with the germline gene, perhaps due to a read error. The rearrangement joins TRBV20-1 to TRBJ1-1; D is undetermined. The CDR3 is made up of 14 amino acids. The germline gives CDR1 DFQATT, CDR2 SNEGSKA (reference sequence). CDR3 in DNA: TGCAGTGCTGGAGACATAGTGGGGAACACTGAAGCTTTCTTT. Its protein is CSAGDIVGNTEAFF.

This chain links TRBV9 with TRBJ2-2; possibly TRBD1 for D (6 bases). Trimming cost V 4 bases and J 7 bases, with 17 bases left between them. In germline, CDR1 is SGDLS, CDR2 YYNGEE. This CDR3 contains 15 residues. As DNA, the CDR3 is TGTGCCAGCAGCTCCCGACAGGTCATTAGCGGGGAGCTGTTTTTT. It translates to CASSSRQVISGELFF.